This T cell receptor beta chain was obtained from a study of T cells in Graves' hyperthyroidism and ophthalmopathy. RNA transcripts were the template for amplifying TCR beta CDR3 regions. HTBI primers were the set used in a first-round RT-PCR of the TCR CDR3. TCRdb processed the multiplex PCR reads anew with MiXCR; each CDR3 protein has one entry. The table lists 600,000 to 850,000 distinct CDR3 sequences, about 19% of them singletons. Diagnostic assessment was based on clinical symptoms, serum thyroxine and TRAb, thyroid ultrasound and orbital computed tomography. Study-wide findings and caveats: Most clonotypes expanded in thyroid above 0.001 were likewise present in blood.

Per germline, CDR1 MNHEY and CDR2 SMNVEV (reference sequence). The CDR3 covers 16 residues. V shed 2 bases and J shed 2 bases, with 15 bases lying between them. As to this clonotype: As yet, its antigen is unknown.

The material sequenced was blood. The rearrangement links TRBV27 to TRBJ1-2; possibly TRBD1 for D (5 bases). The TCR originated in a woman aged 45-65 years with Graves' hyperthyroidism that later progressed to Graves' ophthalmopathy. The CDR3 nucleotides are TGTGCCAGCAGTTTAGTAGCGGGGGATGTAAACTATGGCTACACCTTC. As protein: CASSLVAGDVNYGYTF.